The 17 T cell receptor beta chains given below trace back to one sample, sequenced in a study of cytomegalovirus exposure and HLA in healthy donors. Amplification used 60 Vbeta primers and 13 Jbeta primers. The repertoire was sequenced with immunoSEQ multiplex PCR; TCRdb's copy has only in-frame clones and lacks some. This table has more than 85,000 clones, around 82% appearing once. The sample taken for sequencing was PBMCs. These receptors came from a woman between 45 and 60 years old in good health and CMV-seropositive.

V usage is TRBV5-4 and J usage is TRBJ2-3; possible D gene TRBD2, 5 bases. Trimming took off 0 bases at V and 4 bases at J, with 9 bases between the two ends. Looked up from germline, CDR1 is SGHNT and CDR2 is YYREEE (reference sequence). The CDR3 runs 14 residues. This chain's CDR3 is CASSLVSGADTQYF. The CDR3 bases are TGTGCCAGCAGCTTGGTAAGCGGCGCAGATACGCAGTATTTT. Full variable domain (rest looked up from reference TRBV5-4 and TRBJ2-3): ETGVTQSPTHLIKTRGQQVTLRCSSQSGHNTVSWYQQALGQGPQFIFQYYREEENGRGNFPPRFSGLQFPNYSSELNVNALELDDSALYLCASSLVSGADTQYFGPGTRLTVL.

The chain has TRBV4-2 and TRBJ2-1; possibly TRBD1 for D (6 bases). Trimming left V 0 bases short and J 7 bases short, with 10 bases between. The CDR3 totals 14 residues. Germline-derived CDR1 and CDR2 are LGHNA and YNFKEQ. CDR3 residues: CASSQDTRGNEQFF. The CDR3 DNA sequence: TGTGCCAGCAGCCAAGATACGAGGGGGAATGAGCAGTTCTTC.

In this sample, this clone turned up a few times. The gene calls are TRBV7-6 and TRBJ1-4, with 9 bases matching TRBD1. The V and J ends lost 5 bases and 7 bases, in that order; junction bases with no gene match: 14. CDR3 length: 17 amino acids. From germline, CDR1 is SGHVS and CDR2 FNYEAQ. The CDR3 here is CASSPRLPGQGSEKLFF. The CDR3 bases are TGTGCCAGCAGCCCCCGCCTCCCGGGACAGGGTAGTGAAAAACTGTTTTTT.

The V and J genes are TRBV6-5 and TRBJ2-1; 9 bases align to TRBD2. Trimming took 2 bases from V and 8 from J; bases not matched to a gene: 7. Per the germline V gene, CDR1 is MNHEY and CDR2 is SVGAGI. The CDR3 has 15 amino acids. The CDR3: CASSYGRGGVDEQFF. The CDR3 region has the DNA TGTGCCAGCAGTTACGGGCGGGGGGGGGTTGATGAGCAGTTCTTC.

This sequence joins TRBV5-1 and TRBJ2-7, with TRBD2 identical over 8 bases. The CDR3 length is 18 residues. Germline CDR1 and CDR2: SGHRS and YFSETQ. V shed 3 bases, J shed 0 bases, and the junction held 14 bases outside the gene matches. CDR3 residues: CASSSRPFGGEHSYEQYF. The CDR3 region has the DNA TGCGCCAGCAGCTCACGTCCTTTCGGGGGGGAACACTCCTACGAGCAGTACTTC.

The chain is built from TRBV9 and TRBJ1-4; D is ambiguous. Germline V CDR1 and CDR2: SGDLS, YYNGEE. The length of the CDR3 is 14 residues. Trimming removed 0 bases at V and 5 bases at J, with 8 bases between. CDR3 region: CASSVANQNEKLFF. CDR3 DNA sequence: TGTGCCAGCAGCGTAGCGAACCAGAATGAAAAACTGTTTTTT.

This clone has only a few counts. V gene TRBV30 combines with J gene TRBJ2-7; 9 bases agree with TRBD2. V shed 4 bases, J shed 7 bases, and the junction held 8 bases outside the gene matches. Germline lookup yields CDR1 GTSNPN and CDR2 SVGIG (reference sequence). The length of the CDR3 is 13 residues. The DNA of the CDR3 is TGTGCCTGGAACCTAGCGGGGCCTGGGGAGCAGTACTTC. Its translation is CAWNLAGPGEQYF.

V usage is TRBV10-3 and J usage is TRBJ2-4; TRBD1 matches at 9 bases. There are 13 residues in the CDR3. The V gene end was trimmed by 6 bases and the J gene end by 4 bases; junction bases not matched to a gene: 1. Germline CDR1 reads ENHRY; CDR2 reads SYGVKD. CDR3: CAIRQGAKNIQYF. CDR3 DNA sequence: TGTGCCATCAGACAGGGGGCTAAAAACATTCAGTACTTC.

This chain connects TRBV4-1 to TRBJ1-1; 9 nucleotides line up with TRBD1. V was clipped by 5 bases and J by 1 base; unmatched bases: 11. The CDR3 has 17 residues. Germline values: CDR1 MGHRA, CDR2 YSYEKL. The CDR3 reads CASSAGQGRVGNTEAFF. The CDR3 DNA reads TGCGCCAGCAGCGCCGGACAGGGGAGAGTGGGGAACACTGAAGCTTTCTTT.

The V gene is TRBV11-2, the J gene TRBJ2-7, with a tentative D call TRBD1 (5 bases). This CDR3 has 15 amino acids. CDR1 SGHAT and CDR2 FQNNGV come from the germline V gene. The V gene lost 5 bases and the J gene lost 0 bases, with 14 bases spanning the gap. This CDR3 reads CASSTSGLSSYEQYF. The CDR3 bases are TGTGCCAGCAGCACTTCAGGGCTTAGCTCCTACGAGCAGTACTTC.

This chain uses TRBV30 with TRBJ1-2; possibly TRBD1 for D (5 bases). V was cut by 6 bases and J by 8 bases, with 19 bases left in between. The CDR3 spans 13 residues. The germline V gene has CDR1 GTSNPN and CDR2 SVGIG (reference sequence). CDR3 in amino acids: CACLSEGDDGYTF. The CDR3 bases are TGTGCCTGCCTTAGTGAAGGGGATGACGGCTACACCTTC.

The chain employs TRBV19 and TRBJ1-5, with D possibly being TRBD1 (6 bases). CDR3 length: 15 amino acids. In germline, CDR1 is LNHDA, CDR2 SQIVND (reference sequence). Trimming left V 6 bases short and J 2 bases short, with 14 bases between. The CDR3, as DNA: TGTGCCAGTAGAATTGAATACAGGGGCAATCAGCCCCAGCATTTT. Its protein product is CASRIEYRGNQPQHF.

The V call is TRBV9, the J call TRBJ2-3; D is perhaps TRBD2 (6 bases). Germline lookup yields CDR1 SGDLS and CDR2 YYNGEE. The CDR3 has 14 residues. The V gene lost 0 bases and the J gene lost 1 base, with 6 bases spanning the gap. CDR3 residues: CASSVGEGTDTQYF. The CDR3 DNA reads TGTGCCAGCAGCGTAGGGGAGGGCACAGATACGCAGTATTTT.

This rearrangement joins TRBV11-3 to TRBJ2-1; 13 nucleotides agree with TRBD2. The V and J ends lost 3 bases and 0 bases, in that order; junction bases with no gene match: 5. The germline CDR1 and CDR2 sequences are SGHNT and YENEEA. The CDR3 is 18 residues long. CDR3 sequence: CASSLGTSGASSYNEQFF. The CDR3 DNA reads TGTGCCAGCAGCTTGGGGACTAGCGGGGCCAGCTCCTACAATGAGCAGTTCTTC.

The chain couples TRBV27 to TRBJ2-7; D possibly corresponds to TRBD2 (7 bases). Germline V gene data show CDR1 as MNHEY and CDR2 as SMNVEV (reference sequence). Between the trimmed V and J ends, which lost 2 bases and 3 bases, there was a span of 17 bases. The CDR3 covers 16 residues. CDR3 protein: CASSLIGGTPYYEQYF. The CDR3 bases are TGTGCCAGCAGTTTAATCGGGGGGACACCCTACTACGAGCAGTACTTC.

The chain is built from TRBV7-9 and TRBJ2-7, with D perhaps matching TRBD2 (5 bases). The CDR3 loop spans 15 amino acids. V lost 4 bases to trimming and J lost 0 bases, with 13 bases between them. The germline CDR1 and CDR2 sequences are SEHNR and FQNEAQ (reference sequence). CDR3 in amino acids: CASSSSEAYSYEQYF. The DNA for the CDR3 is TGTGCCAGCAGCTCCTCGGAGGCCTACTCCTACGAGCAGTACTTC.

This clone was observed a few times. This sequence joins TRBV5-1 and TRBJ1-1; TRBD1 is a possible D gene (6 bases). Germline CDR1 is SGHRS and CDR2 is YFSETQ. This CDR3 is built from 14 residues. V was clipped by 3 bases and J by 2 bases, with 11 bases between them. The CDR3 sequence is CASSWGGANTEAFF. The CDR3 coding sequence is TGCGCCAGCAGCTGGGGGGGGGCAAACACTGAAGCTTTCTTT.